This TCR beta chain was documented in a study of blood T cell repertoires in COVID-19. Whole-study context: The United States, Italy and Spain provided the acute and convalescent COVID-19 samples.

Source study methods: Reference gene primer amplification in the assay estimated nucleated cell counts. Generated by immunoSEQ multiplex PCR, the TCRdb table keeps only in-frame clones and is missing some. Clone size and the V and J calls come from that table; the DNA yielded D and trimming. The sample shows some 190,000 clones, about 80% of them seen only once. The receptor's source is a woman between 45 and 65 years old with active or convalescent COVID-19. Sequenced sample: peripheral blood.

CDR3 loop: CASSLTGLAGVSNTGELFF. The CDR3 nucleotides are TGTGCCAGCAGCCTCACAGGGCTAGCGGGGGTCTCGAACACCGGGGAGCTGTTTTTT. This rearrangement joins TRBV7-9 to TRBJ2-2; TRBD2 matches at 10 bases. Germline values: CDR1 SEHNR, CDR2 FQNEAQ (reference sequence). This CDR3 is 19 amino acids long. J gave up 0 bases and V 5 bases, and 12 bases lay outside the gene matches.